This T cell receptor (beta chain) was captured in a study of tissue T cells after allogeneic stem cell transplantation. The study's findings and limits: Motif-based clustering found tissue-specific repertoire signatures shared across patients, though few clones were shared.

Survey-depth TCRbeta CDR3 sequencing reported V/J genes and productive frequencies. Produced via immunoSEQ multiplex PCR; TCRdb's table is partial and in-frame only. The table lists more than 40,000 clones, 65% to 85% of them singletons. Notes on this clone: Its antigen is still unknown. Mouse names are used for the genes.

Sequences were obtained from sorted cells pooled from one or two spleens. The clonotype comes from a pool of C57BL/6 mice in good health.

The CDR3 sequence: CAWRTGGSQDTQYF. The sequenced CDR3 bases are TGTGCCTGGAGAACTGGGGGGTCCCAAGACACCCAGTAC. This chain connects TRBV31 to TRBJ2-5; 9 nucleotides align to TRBD2. The observed sequence ends 1 residue before the CDR3 terminus, with the missing tail filled in from the germline J gene. This CDR3 contains 14 residues. Trimming at V came to 3 bases and at J to 2 bases, leaving 3 bases not matched to a gene. Germline CDR1 is GKSSPN and CDR2 is SITVG.